Presented here are 13 T cell receptor beta chains from one specimen sequenced in a study of T-cell reconstitution after alpha-beta-depleted transplantation in children. Preparation of the TCRbeta library used unique molecular identifiers. A single record per CDR3 protein comes from TCRdb applying MiXCR to the PCR reads. The data hold a few hundred thousand distinct CDR3 sequences, with around 19% observed a single time. The sample in question was PBMCs from the stem cell graft donor, obtained from the stem cell graft. The receptors originated from a human donor who donated a stem cell graft to a child with acute lymphoblastic leukemia.

This clonotype was seen only a few times. The chain has TRBV12-3 or TRBV12-4 and TRBJ2-1, with TRBD2 matching over 8 bases. J gave up 4 bases and V 3 bases, and 5 bases lay outside the gene matches. The CDR3 spans 15 residues. CDR3 residues: CASSFRTSRYNEQFF. In nucleotides, the CDR3 is TGTGCCAGCAGTTTCCGGACTAGCAGATACAATGAGCAGTTCTTC.

The chain employs TRBV30 and TRBJ2-1, with 8 bases aligning to TRBD2. The V gene end was trimmed by 4 bases and the J gene end by 0 bases; junction bases not matched to a gene: 5. Looked up from germline, CDR1 is GTSNPN and CDR2 is SVGIG (reference sequence). There are 15 residues in the CDR3. The CDR3 here is CAWTAGASSYNEQFF. In nucleotides, the CDR3 is TGTGCCTGGACAGCGGGAGCTTCCTCCTACAATGAGCAGTTCTTC. Variable domain in full (rest from reference TRBV30 and TRBJ2-1): SQTIHQWPATLVQPVGSPLSLECTVEGTSNPNLYWYRQAAGRGLQLLFYSVGIGQISSEVPQNLSASRPQDRQFILSSKKLLLSDSGFYLCAWTAGASSYNEQFFGPGTRLTVL.

This clonotype was detected only once. The chain joins TRBV6-4 to TRBJ1-2; D is unresolved. Germline CDR1 is MRHNA and CDR2 is SNTAGT. V was clipped by 2 bases and J by 4 bases, with 8 bases between them. The CDR3 length is 13 residues. Written as DNA, the CDR3 is TGTGCCAGCAGTGACGCCCGGAGCTATGGCTACACCTTC. It specifies CASSDARSYGYTF.

The chain combines TRBV20-1 with TRBJ1-1, with D maybe TRBD1 (6 bases). CDR1 DFQATT and CDR2 SNEGSKA come from the germline V gene (reference sequence). The CDR3 sequence is 12 residues long. The CDR3 bases are TGCAGGCGACAGGCCCTGGGAACTGAAGCTTTCTTT. Its translation is CRRQALGTEAFF.

The chain carries TRBV7-2 and TRBJ1-3; TRBD1 is a possible D gene (5 bases). The CDR3 extends over 15 amino acids. Trimming pared 1 base from V and 4 bases from J, leaving 11 bases between. The germline CDR1 and CDR2 sequences are SGHTA and FQGNSA. CDR3 sequence (DNA): TGTGCCAGCAGCTTAGATTCCAGGGCAGGAAACACCATATATTTT. Its translation: CASSLDSRAGNTIYF.

This clonotype was detected a few times. The chain employs TRBV12-3 or TRBV12-4 and TRBJ2-1, with D possibly being TRBD1 or TRBD2 (5 bases each). Trimming took 5 bases from V and 2 from J, leaving 19 bases between them. The CDR3 is 17 amino acids. In nucleotides, the CDR3 is TGTGCCAGCAGTCCCCTGGGGGTCAGCCCTACCTACAATGAGCAGTTCTTC. Amino acids: CASSPLGVSPTYNEQFF.

The rearrangement joins TRBV7-9 to TRBJ2-1; D gene uncertain. CDR3 size: 12 residues. Deletions cut 7 bases from V and 6 bases from J, with 10 bases between. CDR1 and CDR2 from the germline V gene are SEHNR and FQNEAQ (reference sequence). The chain's CDR3 is CASTHGGNEQFF. The CDR3 nucleotides are TGTGCCAGCACACATGGCGGCAATGAGCAGTTCTTC.

This sequence joins TRBV28 and TRBJ2-1, with D unclear. Per germline, CDR1 MDHEN and CDR2 SYDVKM. The CDR3 runs to 12 residues. V was pared by 6 bases and J by 5 bases, with 8 bases between. CDR3 amino acids: CASRDENNEQFF. CDR3 nucleotide sequence: TGTGCCAGCAGGGACGAGAACAATGAGCAGTTCTTC.

The rearrangement links TRBV5-1 to TRBJ1-1; D unresolved. The CDR3 is 15 amino acids. CDR1 is SGHRS and CDR2 is YFSETQ in the germline V gene. V lost 0 bases to trimming and J lost 1 base, with 10 bases between them. The CDR3 DNA follows: TGCGCCAGCAGCTTGGAGACGGTGTCGAACACTGAAGCTTTCTTT. It encodes CASSLETVSNTEAFF.

This clonotype occurred a few times. The gene calls are TRBV3-1 and TRBJ1-2, with unresolved D. The V end was cut by 0 bases, the J end by 8 bases, with 16 bases between. The CDR3 runs 15 residues. Per germline, CDR1 LGHDT and CDR2 YNNKEL (reference sequence). CDR3 sequence: CASSQDPTAGRGYTF. DNA for the CDR3: TGTGCCAGCAGCCAAGATCCGACCGCAGGCCGAGGCTACACCTTC.

CDR3 sequence: CASSSLPTSGRATDTQYF. The CDR3 nucleotides are TGTGCCAGCTCATCGCTGCCGACTAGCGGGAGGGCCACAGATACGCAGTATTTT. This chain links TRBV18 with TRBJ2-3, with 14 bases fitting TRBD2. This CDR3 region has 18 residues. Germline lookup yields CDR1 KGHSH and CDR2 LQKENI. J lost 2 bases, V lost 5 bases, and 9 bases had no gene match.

The rearrangement joins TRBV6-1 to TRBJ2-3; 8 bases align to TRBD2. V lost 8 bases and J lost 3; bases outside the gene matches: 4. The CDR3 totals 13 residues. CDR1 and CDR2 from the germline V gene are MNHNS and SASEGT. CDR3 sequence reads: CASGERETDTQYF. DNA of the CDR3: TGTGCCAGCGGAGAGCGGGAGACAGATACGCAGTATTTT.

V and J are TRBV18 and TRBJ2-3; weak D call: TRBD2 (6 bases). The CDR3 has 15 amino acids. CDR1 KGHSH and CDR2 LQKENI come from the germline V gene. The V end was cut by 1 base, the J end by 4 bases, with 12 bases between. The CDR3 sequence is CASSPRVGGSDTQYF. CDR3 in DNA: TGTGCCAGCTCACCACGGGTCGGGGGATCAGATACGCAGTATTTT.